These 26 T cell receptor beta chains share one sample of origin, sequenced in a study of human thymus T cells. Some clones are missing from TCRdb's copy, which holds only in-frame ones; the method was immunoSEQ multiplex PCR. The sample shows 70,000 to 75,000 clones, 85% to 95% of them seen only once. Resections removed during corrective heart surgery provided the thymus tissue used. Sequencing was performed on thymus tissue. The receptors were sampled from a girl under three years old with a congenital heart defect but otherwise immunologically healthy.

This clone was detected once. The chain employs TRBV14 and TRBJ2-1; D gene uncertain. Germline-derived CDR1 and CDR2 are SGHDN and FVKESK. V lost 3 bases, J lost 2 bases, and 17 bases lay in between. This CDR3 has 17 residues. The CDR3 reads CASSHNIPNHPYNEQFF. The CDR3, as DNA: TGTGCCAGCAGCCACAACATACCGAACCACCCCTACAATGAGCAGTTCTTC.

The chain is built from TRBV7-2 and TRBJ2-3, with 9 bases fitting TRBD2. J gave up 0 bases and V 6 bases, and 4 bases lay outside the gene matches. Germline V gives CDR1 SGHTA, CDR2 FQGNSA. This CDR3 has 15 residues. The CDR3 DNA reads as TGTGCCAGCAGGGATAGCGGGGGCAGCACAGATACGCAGTATTTT. It is translated as CASRDSGGSTDTQYF.

The chain is built from TRBV5-5 and TRBJ2-1; 9 bases agree with TRBD1. The CDR3 has 17 residues. Germline lookup yields CDR1 SGHKS and CDR2 YYEKEE (reference sequence). V gave up 4 bases and J gave up 6 bases; unmatched junction bases: 14. The CDR3 is CASSPGTGPHVGNEQFF. In DNA, the CDR3 is TGTGCCAGCAGCCCTGGGACAGGGCCCCATGTGGGCAATGAGCAGTTCTTC.

The V gene is TRBV27, the J gene TRBJ2-3, with D possibly TRBD2 on 6 matching bases. In germline, CDR1 is MNHEY, CDR2 SMNVEV (reference sequence). The CDR3 runs to 18 residues. The V gene lost 4 bases and the J gene lost 2 bases, with 22 bases spanning the gap. The CDR3 DNA reads TGTGCCAGCAGTTCTCCGGCCTCGAGCGGGCCTCCCACAGATACGCAGTATTTT. Protein: CASSSPASSGPPTDTQYF.

The chain joins TRBV9 to TRBJ2-3; possibly TRBD2 for D (5 bases). Germline V CDR1 and CDR2: SGDLS, YYNGEE. The CDR3 extends over 12 amino acids. The ends were cut back, 2 bases at V and 10 bases at J, with 11 bases in the middle. This chain's CDR3 is CASSVPDGAQYF. The CDR3 DNA reads as TGTGCCAGCAGCGTTCCGGACGGGGCGCAGTATTTT.

The rearrangement uses TRBV5-1 and TRBJ1-2; the match to TRBD1 covers 11 bases. The V segment lost 3 bases and the J segment 6 bases; nucleotides outside the gene matches: 7. The germline gives CDR1 SGHRS, CDR2 YFSETQ. The CDR3 sequence is 15 residues long. CDR3 sequence reads: CASSWPGQGDNGYTF. The CDR3 DNA is TGCGCCAGCAGCTGGCCGGGACAGGGGGACAATGGCTACACCTTC.

CDR3 coding DNA: TGCGCCAGCAGTGAGTCCACACAGATCCGAGCGGAAAACACCGGGGAGCTGTTTTTT. Protein sequence: CASSESTQIRAENTGELFF. The rearrangement uses TRBV10-2 and TRBJ2-2, with a possible D match to TRBD2 (5 bases). Germline V gene sequence: CDR1 WSHSY, CDR2 SAAADI. This CDR3 is 19 amino acids long. The V end was cut by 0 bases, the J end by 2 bases, with 19 bases between.

The J gene is TRBJ2-6, the V gene TRBV28; D may correspond to TRBD1 or TRBD2 (5 bases each). V lost 5 bases to trimming and J lost 2 bases, with 22 bases between them. The length of the CDR3 is 19 residues. Per germline, CDR1 MDHEN and CDR2 SYDVKM. CDR3 sequence reads: CASSPNRDGKSAGANVLTF. The DNA for the CDR3 is TGTGCCAGCAGTCCGAACCGGGACGGCAAATCCGCTGGGGCCAACGTCCTGACTTTC.

The chain uses TRBV5-1 and TRBJ1-1; D is undetermined. Germline V gene data show CDR1 as SGHRS and CDR2 as YFSETQ. The CDR3 length is 14 residues. V lost 0 bases to trimming and J lost 7 bases, with 13 bases between them. The CDR3 DNA sequence: TGCGCCAGCAGCTTGGACGGGCAAATAGGTGAAGCTTTCTTT. Encoded protein: CASSLDGQIGEAFF. Looking up the rest from reference TRBV5-1 and TRBJ1-1 gives the full variable domain: KAGVTQTPRYLIKTRGQQVTLSCSPISGHRSVSWYQQTPGQGLQFLFEYFSETQRNKGNFPGRFSGRQFSNSRSEMNVSTLELGDSALYLCASSLDGQIGEAFFGQGTRLTVV.

The gene calls are TRBV5-4 and TRBJ2-5, with 15 bases lining up with TRBD2. The germline CDR1 and CDR2 sequences are SGHNT and YYREEE (reference sequence). The CDR3 runs 17 residues. Germline trimming cut 4 bases from V and 3 bases from J; bases unmatched to any gene: 7. The CDR3 DNA follows: TGTGCCAGCAGCCCGGGGACTAGCGGGAGGTCTAAAGAGACCCAGTACTTC. It encodes CASSPGTSGRSKETQYF. Based on the CDR3 plus reference TRBV5-4 and TRBJ2-5, the full variable domain is ETGVTQSPTHLIKTRGQQVTLRCSSQSGHNTVSWYQQALGQGPQFIFQYYREEENGRGNFPPRFSGLQFPNYSSELNVNALELDDSALYLCASSPGTSGRSKETQYFGPGTRLLVL.

Concerning this clone: The sample has other DNA sequences that encode this CDR3 too. This chain connects TRBV2 to TRBJ2-3; TRBD2 agrees at 8 bases. Trimming removed 7 bases from V and 6 bases from J; junction bases left unmatched: 6. This CDR3 spans 13 amino acids. CDR1 and CDR2 (germline): SNHLY, FYNNEI. CDR3 DNA: TGTGCCAGCATCCTCGGGAGGGCGGATACGCAGTATTTT. Its protein is CASILGRADTQYF.

CDR3 region: CASRQGVGSEQYF. CDR3 coding DNA: TGTGCCAGCAGACAGGGTGTTGGGTCCGAGCAGTACTTC. The V call is TRBV2, the J call TRBJ2-7; perhaps TRBD1 as D (6 bases). CDR1 and CDR2 (germline): SNHLY, FYNNEI. Trimming removed 6 bases at V and 6 bases at J, with 15 bases between. CDR3 length equals 13 residues.

The CDR3: CSVEDKGGSYNEQFF. The CDR3, as DNA: TGCAGCGTTGAAGATAAAGGCGGTTCCTACAATGAGCAGTTCTTC. V usage is TRBV29-1 and J usage is TRBJ2-1; D remains unclear. The V gene lost 0 bases and the J gene lost 1 base, with 10 bases spanning the gap. CDR1 and CDR2 from the germline V gene are SQVTM and ANQGSEA. The CDR3 is 15 residues long.

The genes are TRBV19 and TRBJ2-3, with D possibly matching TRBD2 (5 bases). The CDR3 is 15 residues long. CDR1 is LNHDA, CDR2 SQIVND, per germline (reference sequence). V dropped 2 bases and J dropped 4 bases, with 13 bases sitting between them. CDR3 sequence: CASSIRLSPPDTQYF. CDR3 nucleotides: TGTGCCAGTAGTATAAGACTATCCCCTCCAGATACGCAGTATTTT.

This chain joins TRBV6-1 and TRBJ2-7; 8 bases align to TRBD1. This CDR3 is built from 14 residues. The germline V gene has CDR1 MNHNS and CDR2 SASEGT. J was trimmed by 2 bases and V by 6 bases; bases with no gene match: 6. In DNA form, the CDR3 reads TGTGCCAGCAGACCGGACAGGGTAACCTACGAGCAGTACTTC. Its translation is CASRPDRVTYEQYF.

The rearrangement uses TRBV28 and TRBJ1-1; 8 bases are shared with TRBD1. The J segment lost 5 bases and the V segment lost 6 bases, leaving 11 bases of the junction unmatched. Germline CDR1 is MDHEN and CDR2 is SYDVKM. The CDR3 runs 15 residues. As DNA, the CDR3 is TGTGCCAGCAGGCCCCAGGGGGCAGGGGGGACTGAAGCTTTCTTT. Translated, it gives CASRPQGAGGTEAFF.

The chain has TRBV12-5 and TRBJ2-3, with D maybe TRBD1 (5 bases). Germline CDR1 and CDR2: LGHNT and FRNRAP. Deletions cut 1 base from V and 2 bases from J, with 16 bases between. The CDR3 sequence is 17 residues long. CDR3 DNA: TGTGCTAGTGGTTTGGCGGGTTACACAGGACACACAGATACGCAGTATTTT. The encoded protein is CASGLAGYTGHTDTQYF.

The CDR3: CASSLLDSLTYNEQFF. CDR3 coding DNA: TGTGCCAGCAGCTTACTGGACAGCCTAACCTACAATGAGCAGTTCTTC. This sequence joins TRBV7-6 and TRBJ2-1; D might be TRBD1 (6 bases). This CDR3 has 16 amino acids. V was cut by 2 bases and J by 2 bases, with 13 bases left in between. The germline V gene encodes CDR1 SGHVS and CDR2 FNYEAQ. Based on the CDR3 plus reference TRBV7-6 and TRBJ2-1, the full variable domain is GAGVSQSPRYKVTKRGQDVALRCDPISGHVSLYWYRQALGQGPEFLTYFNYEAQQDKSGLPNDRFSAERPEGSISTLTIQRTEQRDSAMYRCASSLLDSLTYNEQFFGPGTRLTVL.

This clone has only a few counts. This chain joins TRBV19 and TRBJ1-1; D may be TRBD1 (5 bases). The CDR3 contains 14 residues. Between the trimmed V and J ends, which lost 0 bases and 0 bases, there was a span of 5 bases. CDR1 is LNHDA, CDR2 SQIVND, per germline (reference sequence). This chain's CDR3 is CASSIDRVNTEAFF. The CDR3, as DNA: TGTGCCAGTAGTATAGACAGGGTGAACACTGAAGCTTTCTTT.

The J gene is TRBJ1-2, the V gene TRBV4-1, with TRBD1 as a possible D gene (6 bases). CDR3 size: 14 residues. In germline, CDR1 is MGHRA, CDR2 YSYEKL. The V and J ends lost 3 bases and 3 bases respectively, with 11 bases between them. As DNA, the CDR3 is TGCGCCAGCAGCCATCACCCAGGGGACTATGGCTACACCTTC. The encoded protein is CASSHHPGDYGYTF.

CDR3 nucleotide sequence: TGTGCCAGTAGTAGGCCCCCGTTGAGGGGGGAAAAACTGTTTTTT. Its protein is CASSRPPLRGEKLFF. The V gene is TRBV19, the J gene TRBJ1-4, with D possibly TRBD1 on 6 matching bases. V lost 4 bases and J lost 8, with 17 bases in between. CDR3 length: 15 amino acids. Germline values: CDR1 LNHDA, CDR2 SQIVND (reference sequence).

The chain is built from TRBV5-1 and TRBJ2-3; 10 nucleotides match TRBD2. Germline loops: CDR1 SGHRS, CDR2 YFSETQ. This CDR3 is built from 18 residues. Trimming at V came to 0 bases and at J to 4 bases, leaving 11 bases not matched to a gene. The CDR3 DNA sequence: TGCGCCAGCAGCTTGGGTAGCGGGAGGTCCTATAGGGCAGATACGCAGTATTTT. This gives the protein CASSLGSGRSYRADTQYF.

The chain is built from TRBV14 and TRBJ2-2; tentative D call: TRBD2 (6 bases). Trimming removed 0 bases from V and 7 bases from J, with 15 bases in between. CDR3 length equals 16 residues. Germline V gives CDR1 SGHDN, CDR2 FVKESK. This chain's CDR3 is CASSQDRPGGVGELFF. CDR3 in DNA: TGTGCCAGCAGCCAAGATCGGCCCGGAGGGGTCGGGGAGCTGTTTTTT.

V gene TRBV27 combines with J gene TRBJ2-7, with D possibly TRBD1 on 7 matching bases. The CDR3 spans 14 residues. V was trimmed by 5 bases and J by 4 bases, leaving 15 bases between them. The germline V gene has CDR1 MNHEY and CDR2 SMNVEV (reference sequence). Here the CDR3 reads CASSPRSGGYEQYF. The DNA of the CDR3 is TGTGCCAGCAGTCCGCGGTCAGGGGGGTACGAGCAGTACTTC.

The chain uses TRBV27 and TRBJ1-5; D is unclear. This CDR3 has 15 residues. Germline V gives CDR1 MNHEY, CDR2 SMNVEV (reference sequence). V was shortened by 5 bases and J by 5 bases, with 16 bases between the two germline ends. The CDR3 sequence: CASSPEYGDHQPQHF. CDR3 coding DNA: TGTGCCAGCAGTCCCGAATACGGCGACCATCAGCCCCAGCATTTT.

This chain connects TRBV28 to TRBJ2-5; 8 bases align to TRBD1. This CDR3 spans 15 amino acids. Germline V CDR1 and CDR2: MDHEN, SYDVKM. V lost 6 bases, J lost 2 bases, and 8 bases stayed unmatched. The CDR3 DNA reads TGTGCCAGCAGAAAGAGGACAGGGAGGCAAGAGACCCAGTACTTC. As protein: CASRKRTGRQETQYF. The complete variable domain, with remaining parts taken from reference TRBV28 and TRBJ2-5, reads DVKVTQSSRYLVKRTGEKVFLECVQDMDHENMFWYRQDPGLGLRLIYFSYDVKMKEKGDIPEGYSVSREKKERFSLILESASTNQTSMYLCASRKRTGRQETQYFGPGTRLLVL.